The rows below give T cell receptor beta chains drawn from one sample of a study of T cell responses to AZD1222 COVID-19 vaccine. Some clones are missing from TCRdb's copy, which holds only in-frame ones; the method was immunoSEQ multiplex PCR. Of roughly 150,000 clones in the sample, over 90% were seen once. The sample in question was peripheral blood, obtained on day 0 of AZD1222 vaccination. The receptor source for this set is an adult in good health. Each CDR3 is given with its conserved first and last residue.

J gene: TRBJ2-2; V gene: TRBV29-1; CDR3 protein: CSVTGGAYTGELFF
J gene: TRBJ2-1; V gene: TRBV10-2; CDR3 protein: CASSESGAGGLNNEQFF
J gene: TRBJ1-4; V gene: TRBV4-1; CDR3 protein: CASSLGQGNNEKLFF
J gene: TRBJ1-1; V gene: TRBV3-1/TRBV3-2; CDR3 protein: CASSQDEGGRGFF
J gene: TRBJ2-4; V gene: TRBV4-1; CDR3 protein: CASSHGLARGFTKNIQYF
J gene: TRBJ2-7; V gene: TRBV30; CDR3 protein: CAWSVLGTLITYEQYF
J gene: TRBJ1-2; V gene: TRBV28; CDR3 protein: CASSLGRGYGYTF
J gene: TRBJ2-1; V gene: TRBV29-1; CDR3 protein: CSVVKRESYNEQFF
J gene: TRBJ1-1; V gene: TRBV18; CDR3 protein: CASSPGTVGKAFF
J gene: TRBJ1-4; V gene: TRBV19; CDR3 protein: CASSPGQGYEKLFF
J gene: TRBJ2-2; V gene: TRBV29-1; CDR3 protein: CSVKQGWETGELFF
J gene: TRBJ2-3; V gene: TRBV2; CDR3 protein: CASLQGSVTDTQYF
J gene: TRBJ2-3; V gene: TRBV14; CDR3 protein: CASSLTVSTDTQYF
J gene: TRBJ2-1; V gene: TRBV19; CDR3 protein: CASSKSGQGREQFF
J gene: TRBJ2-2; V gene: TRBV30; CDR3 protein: CAWRAGGAFRAGELFF
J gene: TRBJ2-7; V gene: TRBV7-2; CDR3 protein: CASMISGGSEQYF
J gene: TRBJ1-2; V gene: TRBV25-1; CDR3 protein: CASSEVGPRTGDNYGYTF
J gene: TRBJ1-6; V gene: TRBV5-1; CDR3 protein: CASSSDRVSPLHF
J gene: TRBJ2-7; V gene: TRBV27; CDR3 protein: CASSFFAGTGASEQYF
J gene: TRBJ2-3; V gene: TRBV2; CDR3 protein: CASRDGYTQYF
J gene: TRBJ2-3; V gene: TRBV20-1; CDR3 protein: CSASRQGADTQYF
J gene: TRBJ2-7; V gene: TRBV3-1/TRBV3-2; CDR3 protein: CASSPNVAGDEQYF
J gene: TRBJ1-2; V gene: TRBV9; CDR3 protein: CASSVGGGDYGYTF
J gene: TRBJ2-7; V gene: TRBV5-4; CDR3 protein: CASSMPGTEPYEQYF